The clone carrying this T cell receptor (beta chain) was detected only a few times. The TCRbeta library incorporated unique molecular identifiers. TCRdb independently ran MiXCR on the PCR reads; one entry per CDR3 protein. This sample has around 600,000 distinct CDR3 sequences; 10% occur once, and the top ten carry roughly 3.9%. This CDR3 is built from 12 residues. V lost 6 bases, J lost 6 bases, and 11 bases lay in between. The data belong to a study of T-cell reconstitution after alpha-beta-depleted transplantation in children. The chain recombines TRBV12-3 or TRBV12-4 with TRBJ1-1; D may be TRBD1 (5 bases). This receptor was identified in a human donor who donated a stem cell graft to a child with acute myeloid leukemia. The sequences come from PBMCs from the stem cell graft donor, collected from the stem cell graft. This chain's CDR3 is CASRQGGAEAFF. In DNA form, the CDR3 reads TGTGCCAGCAGGCAGGGCGGGGCTGAAGCTTTCTTT.